Below are 24 T cell receptor beta chains sequenced from a single sample in a study of blood T cell repertoires in COVID-19. Generated by immunoSEQ multiplex PCR, the TCRdb table keeps only in-frame clones and is missing some. The top ten clones hold 10% of a sample with approximately 250,000 clones, approximately 89% of them seen once. Sequenced material: peripheral blood. These TCRs come from a woman between 70 and 85 years old with COVID-19, enrolled during active disease.

V gene TRBV4-3 combines with J gene TRBJ2-5; D is perhaps TRBD2 (5 bases). The CDR3 runs 13 residues. Trimming stripped 4 bases from V and 2 bases from J, with 8 bases between. From germline, CDR1 is LGHNA and CDR2 YSLEER. The CDR3 bases are TGCGCCAGCAGCCGAGGGTCACAAGAGACCCAGTACTTC. It yields the protein CASSRGSQETQYF.

This rearrangement joins TRBV4-2 to TRBJ2-3, with TRBD2 matching over 7 bases. The V gene's germline CDR1 is LGHNA and CDR2 YNFKEQ. The CDR3 has 15 residues. The V and J ends lost 4 bases and 2 bases, in that order; junction bases with no gene match: 6. CDR3 residues: CASSRQRDITDTQYF. CDR3 sequence (DNA): TGTGCCAGCAGCCGACAGCGGGATATCACAGATACGCAGTATTTT.

The chain carries TRBV11-2 and TRBJ1-1, with D perhaps matching TRBD1 (5 bases). In germline, CDR1 is SGHAT, CDR2 FQNNGV. V lost 1 base and J lost 5, with 11 bases in between. This CDR3 spans 14 amino acids. CDR3 amino acids: CASSLAQTETEAFF. For the CDR3, the DNA is TGTGCCAGCAGCTTAGCCCAGACAGAGACTGAAGCTTTCTTT.

The genes are TRBV7-9 and TRBJ2-7; D not resolved. CDR1 and CDR2 (germline): SEHNR, FQNEAQ (reference sequence). The CDR3 has 13 amino acids. The ends were cut back, 3 bases at V and 3 bases at J, with 9 bases in the middle. The CDR3 DNA sequence: TGTGCCAGCAGCTTCTCCGAACACTACGAGCAGTACTTC. Its protein product is CASSFSEHYEQYF. The complete variable domain, with remaining parts taken from reference TRBV7-9 and TRBJ2-7, reads DTGVSQNPRHKITKRGQNVTFRCDPISEHNRLYWYRQTLGQGPEFLTYFQNEAQLEKSRLLSDRFSAERPKGSFSTLEIQRTEQGDSAMYLCASSFSEHYEQYFGPGTRLTVT.

The chain joins TRBV27 to TRBJ1-6; D is unclear. The germline V gene has CDR1 MNHEY and CDR2 SMNVEV (reference sequence). Trimming shortened V by 6 bases and J by 4 bases, and 10 bases separated the two germline ends. The CDR3 is made up of 14 amino acids. CDR3 region: CASRADSYNSPLHF. The DNA of the CDR3 is TGTGCCAGCAGGGCGGACTCTTATAATTCACCCCTCCACTTT.

This clone was seen only a few times. The chain combines TRBV5-6 with TRBJ2-4, with TRBD2 identical over 7 bases. After removal of 2 bases from V and 3 bases from J, the junction contained 5 bases not matched to a gene. The germline V gene has CDR1 SGHDT and CDR2 YYEEEE. The CDR3 spans 15 residues. In nucleotides, the CDR3 is TGTGCCAGCAGCTTTTTACGGGGGGACAAAAACATTCAGTACTTC. It codes for CASSFLRGDKNIQYF.

The gene calls are TRBV15 and TRBJ2-3; no reliable D call. This CDR3 is built from 15 residues. V lost 1 base and J 0 bases, leaving 8 bases between the germline ends. CDR1 and CDR2 (germline): LNHNV, YYDKDF (reference sequence). CDR3 DNA sequence: TGTGCCACCAGCAGAGGACAACCCAGCACAGATACGCAGTATTTT. This codes for CATSRGQPSTDTQYF. The full variable domain, rest sourced from reference TRBV15 and TRBJ2-3, is DAMVIQNPRYQVTQFGKPVTLSCSQTLNHNVMYWYQQKSSQAPKLLFHYYDKDFNNEADTPDNFQSRRPNTSFCFLDIRSPGLGDTAMYLCATSRGQPSTDTQYFGPGTRLTVL.

The J gene is TRBJ1-1, the V gene TRBV11-1; D is ambiguous. This CDR3 region has 13 residues. V lost 6 bases, J lost 3 bases, and 11 bases lay in between. The germline V gene has CDR1 SGHAT and CDR2 FQDESV (reference sequence). The DNA of the CDR3 is TGTGCCAGCAGGTTGGGAGGCTACACTGAAGCTTTCTTT. Its translation is CASRLGGYTEAFF. Supplemented by reference TRBV11-1 and TRBJ1-1, the full variable domain reads EAEVAQSPRYKITEKSQAVAFWCDPISGHATLYWYRQILGQGPELLVQFQDESVVDDSQLPKDRFSAERLKGVDSTLKIQPAELGDSAMYLCASRLGGYTEAFFGQGTRLTVV.

V is TRBV7-9 and J is TRBJ2-1; 11 bases are shared with TRBD2. Germline-derived CDR1 and CDR2 are SEHNR and FQNEAQ (reference sequence). The CDR3 consists of 16 residues. Trimming at V came to 5 bases and at J to 6 bases, leaving 9 bases not matched to a gene. The CDR3 DNA is TGTGCCAGCAGCCCCCCCCTAGCGGGAGGTTTCAATGAGCAGTTCTTC. Amino acids: CASSPPLAGGFNEQFF.

V is TRBV30 and J is TRBJ2-2, with 8 bases lining up with TRBD2. The CDR3 runs to 14 residues. CDR1 and CDR2 from the germline V gene are GTSNPN and SVGIG (reference sequence). V was pared by 0 bases and J by 4 bases, with 1 base of the junction left unmatched. The DNA for the CDR3 is TGTGCCTGGAGTGTCGGGGGGGTCACCGGGGAGCTGTTTTTT. This gives the protein CAWSVGGVTGELFF.

V gene TRBV30 combines with J gene TRBJ2-3, with D uncertain. Trimming took off 0 bases at V and 4 bases at J, with 8 bases between the two ends. The CDR3 totals 13 residues. CDR1 and CDR2 (germline): GTSNPN, SVGIG (reference sequence). CDR3 amino acids: CAWSVSLSDTQYF. CDR3 coding DNA: TGTGCCTGGAGTGTCTCTCTCTCAGATACGCAGTATTTT.

This chain connects TRBV28 to TRBJ1-1, with TRBD1 matching 7 bases. Germline CDR1 is MDHEN and CDR2 is SYDVKM. The CDR3 sequence is 14 residues long. After removal of 3 bases from V and 4 bases from J, the junction contained 5 bases not matched to a gene. As DNA, the CDR3 is TGTGCCAGCAGTTTCCACAGGGGAGGCACTGAAGCTTTCTTT. This encodes CASSFHRGGTEAFF.

The J gene is TRBJ2-7, the V gene TRBV4-2; 10 positions agree with TRBD1. With 1 base clipped from V and 5 bases from J, the junction kept 5 bases outside the gene matches. This CDR3 has 15 residues. Germline values: CDR1 LGHNA, CDR2 YNFKEQ. CDR3 protein: CASSQVGTGVNEQYF. The CDR3 DNA sequence: TGTGCCAGCAGCCAAGTGGGGACAGGGGTTAACGAGCAGTACTTC.

The genes are TRBV6-5 and TRBJ1-2; D is uncertain. Trimming cost V 5 bases and J 1 base, with 8 bases left between them. The CDR3 extends over 13 amino acids. CDR1 MNHEY and CDR2 SVGAGI come from the germline V gene. The CDR3 bases are TGTGCCAGCAGTAGCACCTATAACTATGGCTACACCTTC. Residues: CASSSTYNYGYTF.

The chain is built from TRBV7-9 and TRBJ2-7; no firm D call. V was pared by 1 base and J by 2 bases, with 12 bases between. The germline gives CDR1 SEHNR, CDR2 FQNEAQ (reference sequence). This CDR3 has 15 residues. The CDR3 sequence is CASSLVSEFAYEQYF. CDR3 bases: TGTGCCAGCAGCTTAGTGTCCGAGTTCGCCTACGAGCAGTACTTC.

The V gene is TRBV27, the J gene TRBJ1-2, with D perhaps matching TRBD1 (5 bases). Germline V gene lookup returns CDR1 MNHEY and CDR2 SMNVEV (reference sequence). V lost 5 bases to trimming and J lost 8 bases, with 15 bases between them. CDR3 length: 13 residues. The CDR3 loop reads CASSVTWGGGYTF. In nucleotides, the CDR3 is TGTGCCAGCAGTGTTACGTGGGGCGGAGGCTACACCTTC.

The chain employs TRBV11-3 and TRBJ2-7, with D possibly being TRBD2 (6 bases). V lost 4 bases and J 9 bases, leaving 13 bases between the germline ends. Germline V gives CDR1 SGHNT, CDR2 YENEEA. This CDR3 has 12 amino acids. This CDR3 reads CASSSLRRGQYF. The DNA of the CDR3 is TGTGCCAGCAGCTCCCTCCGGAGGGGGCAGTACTTC.

The chain links TRBV11-2 to TRBJ2-3; 7 nucleotides agree with TRBD2. The CDR3 extends over 16 amino acids. V lost 5 bases to trimming and J lost 6 bases; unmatched junction nucleotides: 14. CDR1 SGHAT and CDR2 FQNNGV come from the germline V gene. Here the CDR3 reads CASSPRRGGSFDTQYF. CDR3 DNA sequence: TGTGCCAGCAGCCCCCGCCGGGGCGGGAGCTTCGATACGCAGTATTTT.

The chain carries TRBV30 and TRBJ2-1; TRBD1 matches 9 bases. Germline V gene lookup returns CDR1 GTSNPN and CDR2 SVGIG (reference sequence). The trim removed 5 bases at V and 9 bases at J, leaving 5 bases unmatched. This CDR3 spans 12 amino acids. The DNA for the CDR3 is TGTGCCTGGCAGGGACAGGGAAGTGAGCAGTTCTTC. This encodes CAWQGQGSEQFF.

This chain joins TRBV19 and TRBJ2-3, with 16 bases matching TRBD2. Trimming cost V 5 bases and J 10 bases; bases outside gene matches: 15. The CDR3 has 18 residues. Looked up from germline, CDR1 is LNHDA and CDR2 is SQIVND (reference sequence). The CDR3 DNA follows: TGTGCCAGTAGTCTCTCCGGGACTAGCGGGAGGGCCGCCGCGGCGCAGTATTTT. Its translation: CASSLSGTSGRAAAAQYF.

The rearrangement uses TRBV4-1 and TRBJ1-1; the D gene is possibly TRBD1 (6 bases). Germline V gene data show CDR1 as MGHRA and CDR2 as YSYEKL. The CDR3 consists of 15 residues. V dropped 1 base and J dropped 5 bases, with 14 bases sitting between them. The CDR3 sequence is CASSQAANRETEAFF. As DNA, the CDR3 is TGCGCCAGCAGCCAAGCCGCCAACAGGGAGACTGAAGCTTTCTTT.

The gene calls are TRBV7-6 and TRBJ1-6; D possibly corresponds to TRBD1 (5 bases). The CDR3 is 15 residues long. Deletions cut 5 bases from V and 9 bases from J, with 17 bases between. CDR1 and CDR2 (germline): SGHVS, FNYEAQ. This CDR3 reads CASSRSRGGSSPLHF. The CDR3 DNA reads TGTGCCAGCAGCCGATCCCGGGGGGGTAGTTCACCCCTCCACTTT.

Here the CDR3 reads CASSFDFTGELFF. CDR3 DNA: TGTGCCAGCAGTTTCGACTTCACCGGGGAGCTGTTTTTT. This sequence joins TRBV12-3 or TRBV12-4 and TRBJ2-2; D is unclear. The CDR3 sequence is 13 residues long. The V end was cut by 3 bases, the J end by 4 bases, with 6 bases between.

The chain uses TRBV6-6 and TRBJ2-7; 7 bases fit TRBD1. Germline loops: CDR1 MNHNY, CDR2 SVGAGI (reference sequence). The CDR3 consists of 13 residues. Losses at the gene ends were 3 bases for V and 3 bases for J; bases not matched to a gene: 2. The CDR3 region is CASSYRDSYEQYF. The CDR3 DNA follows: TGTGCCAGCAGTTATAGGGACAGCTACGAGCAGTACTTC.